Here is one T cell receptor beta chain with its context. Its target is unknown. The PCR made use of 60 Vbeta and 13 Jbeta primers. Produced via immunoSEQ multiplex PCR; TCRdb's table is partial and in-frame only. Of 150,000 to 200,000 clones in the sample, approximately 88% were seen once. This sample is drawn from a study of cytomegalovirus exposure and HLA in healthy donors. About the research overall: A previous analysis identified 95 million to 140 million unique TCR beta sequences derived from around 200 million T cells.

This CDR3 contains 15 residues. V was trimmed by 2 bases and J by 6 bases, leaving 18 bases between them. From germline, CDR1 is SGHRS and CDR2 YFSETQ. Study-wide results and caveats: Apparent HLA restriction characterized most CMV-associated TCR beta chains in a later analysis. Prior analysis indicated that the majority of TCR beta V segments exhibited productivity approximately 87% or approximately 30% of the time. A classifier reportedly called cytomegalovirus status with high sensitivity and specificity.

This chain uses TRBV5-1 with TRBJ2-7, with D perhaps TRBD1 (6 bases). The TCR was taken from a young woman in good health and CMV-seronegative. Material: PBMCs. The CDR3 protein is CASSLTGKVAGEQYF. CDR3 sequence (DNA): TGCGCCAGCAGCTTAACAGGGAAAGTAGCCGGCGAGCAGTACTTC.